The T cell receptor (beta chain) under discussion was sequenced for a study of OX40 agonist ivuxolimab in advanced cancers. The CDR3 totals 11 residues. Germline CDR1 and CDR2: SGHRS and YFSETQ. Of note for this clone: The junction departs from germline at one end; a sequencing error may be responsible.

Profiled with immunoSEQ multiplex PCR; TCRdb holds only in-frame clones, not every one. The table lists fewer than 40,000 clones, 80% to 85% of them singletons. This specimen consisted of CD4+ or CD8+ T cells sorted from blood, obtained in a trial of the OX40 agonist ivuxolimab. The sequence was collected from an adult with an advanced solid tumor such as melanoma, head and neck, liver or kidney cancer. This chain uses TRBV5-1 with TRBJ2-1; D not certain. CDR3 region: CASSLLGSWVF. CDR3 in DNA: TGCGCCAGCAGCTTACTTGGCAGTTGGGTCTTC.